Listed here are 8 T cell receptor beta chains from one sample, sequenced in a study of T cells in Graves' hyperthyroidism and ophthalmopathy. It was RNA transcripts that yielded the amplified TCR beta CDR3 regions. A set of HTBI primers served as the primers for a first-round RT-PCR of the TCR CDR3. One entry per CDR3 protein results from TCRdb running MiXCR on the multiplex PCR reads. This table has a few hundred thousand distinct CDR3 sequences, about half appearing once. Sequencing was carried out using peripheral blood or thyroid tissue (not recorded which). The source is a woman in her late teens or twenties with Graves' hyperthyroidism.

This clonotype was counted a few times. The gene calls are TRBV25-1 and TRBJ1-4; 9 nucleotides line up with TRBD1. CDR3 length: 16 residues. Germline CDR1 MGHDK, CDR2 SYGVNS. After removal of 2 bases from V and 8 bases from J, the junction contained 9 bases not matched to a gene. CDR3 in DNA: TGTGCCAGCAGTGAAGTCCGGGGACAGGGCGAGGAAAAACTGTTTTTT. Residues: CASSEVRGQGEEKLFF.

The genes are TRBV15 and TRBJ1-2, with D hard to call. V was cut by 0 bases and J by 3 bases, with 8 bases left in between. CDR1 and CDR2 (germline): LNHNV, YYDKDF (reference sequence). The CDR3 has 14 residues. The CDR3 region is CATSRDGSDYGYTF. The CDR3 bases are TGTGCCACCAGCAGAGATGGGAGTGACTATGGCTACACCTTC.

The genes are TRBV29-1 and TRBJ2-7, with 11 positions matching TRBD2. Near its end, the DNA agrees better with TRBJ2-1, so the J call may be wrong. CDR1 is SQVTM, CDR2 ANQGSEA, per germline. This CDR3 has 14 amino acids. The DNA of the CDR3 is TGCAGCGTTGAGACTAGCGGGGATAGGAATGAGCAGTTCTTC. It translates to CSVETSGDRNEQFF.

The gene calls are TRBV20-1 and TRBJ1-3; D possibly corresponds to TRBD1 (5 bases). This CDR3 comprises 14 residues. With 0 bases removed from V and 6 bases from J, the gap between germline ends came to 12 bases. Germline V gene sequence: CDR1 DFQATT, CDR2 SNEGSKA (reference sequence). The CDR3 DNA reads TGCAGTGCTAGAGATGATGGCAGGGAAAACACCATATATTTT. As protein: CSARDDGRENTIYF.

This clonotype was recorded at least ten times. This chain joins TRBV7-2 and TRBJ2-7, with 7 bases lining up with TRBD2. Germline-derived CDR1 and CDR2 are SGHTA and FQGNSA. This CDR3 has 12 residues. Trimming removed 9 bases from V and 0 bases from J; junction bases left unmatched: 2. CDR3: CASGTTSYEQYF. The CDR3 DNA is TGTGCCAGTGGGACTACCTCCTACGAGCAGTACTTC. The complete variable domain, with remaining parts taken from reference TRBV7-2 and TRBJ2-7, reads GAGVSQSPSNKVTEKGKDVELRCDPISGHTALYWYRQSLGQGLEFLIYFQGNSAPDKSGLPSDRFSAERTGGSVSTLTIQRTQQEDSAVYLCASGTTSYEQYFGPGTRLTVT.

This clonotype was observed a single time. V is TRBV29-1 and J is TRBJ2-7, with D possibly being TRBD2 (7 bases). Trimming stripped 2 bases from V and 1 base from J, with 21 bases between. The CDR3 length is 17 residues. Per germline, CDR1 SQVTM and CDR2 ANQGSEA. In DNA form, the CDR3 reads TGCAGCGTTGAAATATCGGGGGGCGGGAGAGGTTCCTACGAGCAGTACTTC. Translation: CSVEISGGGRGSYEQYF.

The chain couples TRBV10-3 to TRBJ1-5, with 8 bases fitting TRBD1. CDR3 length: 13 residues. The germline V gene encodes CDR1 ENHRY and CDR2 SYGVKD. Unmatched junction bases numbered 1, after V lost 6 bases and J lost 3 bases. The CDR3 coding sequence is TGTGCCATCAGGACAGGGGCCAATCAGCCCCAGCATTTT. Translating it yields CAIRTGANQPQHF.

The genes are TRBV5-1 and TRBJ1-1, with 9 bases matching TRBD1. Gene TRBJ1-3 matches the end of the DNA better, so the J call may be wrong. The CDR3 has 16 residues. CDR1 is SGHRS, CDR2 YFSETQ, per germline. The CDR3: CASSPGQGFSGNTIYF. The CDR3 nucleotides read TGCGCCAGCAGCCCGGGACAGGGATTTTCTGGAAACACCATATATTTT.